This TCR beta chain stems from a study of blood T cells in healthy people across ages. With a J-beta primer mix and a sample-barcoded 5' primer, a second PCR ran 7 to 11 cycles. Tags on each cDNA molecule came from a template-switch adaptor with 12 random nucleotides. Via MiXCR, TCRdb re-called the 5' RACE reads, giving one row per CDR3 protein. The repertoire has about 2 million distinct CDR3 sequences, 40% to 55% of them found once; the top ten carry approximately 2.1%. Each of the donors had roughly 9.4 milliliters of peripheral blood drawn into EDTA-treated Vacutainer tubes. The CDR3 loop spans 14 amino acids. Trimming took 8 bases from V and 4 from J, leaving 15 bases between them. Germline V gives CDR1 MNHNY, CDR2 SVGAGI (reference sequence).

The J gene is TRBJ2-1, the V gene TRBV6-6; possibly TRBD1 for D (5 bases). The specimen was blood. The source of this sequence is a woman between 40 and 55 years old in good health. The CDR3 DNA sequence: TGTGCCAGCTCAGGACACAAAAATTACAATGAGCAGTTCTTC. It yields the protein CASSGHKNYNEQFF.